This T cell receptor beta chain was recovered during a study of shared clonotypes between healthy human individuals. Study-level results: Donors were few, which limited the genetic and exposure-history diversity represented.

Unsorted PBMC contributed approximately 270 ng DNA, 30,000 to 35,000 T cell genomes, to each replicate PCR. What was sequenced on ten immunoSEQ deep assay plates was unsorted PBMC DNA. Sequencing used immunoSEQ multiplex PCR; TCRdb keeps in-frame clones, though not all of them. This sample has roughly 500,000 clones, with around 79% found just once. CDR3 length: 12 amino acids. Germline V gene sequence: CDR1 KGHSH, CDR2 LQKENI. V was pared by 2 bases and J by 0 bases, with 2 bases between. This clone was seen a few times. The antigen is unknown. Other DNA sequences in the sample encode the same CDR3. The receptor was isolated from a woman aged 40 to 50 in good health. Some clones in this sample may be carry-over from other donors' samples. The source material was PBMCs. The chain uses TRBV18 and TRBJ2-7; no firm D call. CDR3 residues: CASSPSSYEQYF. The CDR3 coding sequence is TGTGCCAGCTCACCATCCTCCTACGAGCAGTACTTC.